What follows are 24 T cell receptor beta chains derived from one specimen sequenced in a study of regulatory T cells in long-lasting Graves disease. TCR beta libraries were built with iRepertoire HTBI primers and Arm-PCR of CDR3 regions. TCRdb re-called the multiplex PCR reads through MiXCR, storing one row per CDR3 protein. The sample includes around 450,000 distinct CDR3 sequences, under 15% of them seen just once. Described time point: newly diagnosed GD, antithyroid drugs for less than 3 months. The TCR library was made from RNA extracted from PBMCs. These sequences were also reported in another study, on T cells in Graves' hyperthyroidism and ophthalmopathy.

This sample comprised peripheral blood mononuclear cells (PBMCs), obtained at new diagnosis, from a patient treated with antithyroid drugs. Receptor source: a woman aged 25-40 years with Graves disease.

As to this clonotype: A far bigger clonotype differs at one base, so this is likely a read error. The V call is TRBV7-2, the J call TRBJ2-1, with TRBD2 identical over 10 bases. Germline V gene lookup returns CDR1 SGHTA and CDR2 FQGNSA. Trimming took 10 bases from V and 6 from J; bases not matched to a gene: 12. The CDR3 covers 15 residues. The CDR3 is CANSQTSGITNEQFF. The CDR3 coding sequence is TGTGCCAACAGTCAAACTAGCGGGATAACCAATGAGCAGTTCTTC. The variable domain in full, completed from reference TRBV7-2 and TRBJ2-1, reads GAGVSQSPSNKVTEKGKDVELRCDPISGHTALYWYRQSLGQGLEFLIYFQGNSAPDKSGLPSDRFSAERTGGSVSTLTIQRTQQEDSAVYLCANSQTSGITNEQFFGPGTRLTVL.

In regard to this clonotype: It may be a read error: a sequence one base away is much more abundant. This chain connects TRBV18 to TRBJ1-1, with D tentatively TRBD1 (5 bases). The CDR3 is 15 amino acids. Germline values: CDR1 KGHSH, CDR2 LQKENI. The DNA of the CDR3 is TGTGCCAGCTCACCCCCGGGACCCGGCGGCACTGGAGCTTTCTTT. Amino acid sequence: CASSPPGPGGTGAFF.

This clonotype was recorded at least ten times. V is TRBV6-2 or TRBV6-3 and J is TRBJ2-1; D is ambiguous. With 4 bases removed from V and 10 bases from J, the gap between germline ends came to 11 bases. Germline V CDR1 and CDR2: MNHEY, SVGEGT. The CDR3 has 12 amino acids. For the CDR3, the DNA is TGTGCCAGCAGTTCCAACCGGCACGAGCAGTTCTTC. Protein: CASSSNRHEQFF.

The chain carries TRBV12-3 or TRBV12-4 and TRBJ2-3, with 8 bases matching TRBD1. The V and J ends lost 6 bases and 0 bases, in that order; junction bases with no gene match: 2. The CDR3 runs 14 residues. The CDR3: CASRTGASTDTQYF. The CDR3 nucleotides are TGTGCCAGCAGGACAGGGGCTAGCACAGATACGCAGTATTTT.

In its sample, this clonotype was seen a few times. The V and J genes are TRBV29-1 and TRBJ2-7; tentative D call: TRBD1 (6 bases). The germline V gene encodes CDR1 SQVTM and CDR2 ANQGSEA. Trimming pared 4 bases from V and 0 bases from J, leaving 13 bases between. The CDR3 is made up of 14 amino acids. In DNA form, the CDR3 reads TGCAGCGTTGCCAGGACAGATTCCTCCTACGAGCAGTACTTC. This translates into CSVARTDSSYEQYF.

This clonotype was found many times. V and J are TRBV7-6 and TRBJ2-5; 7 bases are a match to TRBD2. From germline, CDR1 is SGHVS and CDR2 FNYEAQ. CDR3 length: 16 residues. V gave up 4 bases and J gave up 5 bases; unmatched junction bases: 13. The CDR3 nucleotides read TGTGCCAGCAGCTCCGAAGGAGCCCTGGGGGGGGAGACCCAGTACTTC. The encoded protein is CASSSEGALGGETQYF.

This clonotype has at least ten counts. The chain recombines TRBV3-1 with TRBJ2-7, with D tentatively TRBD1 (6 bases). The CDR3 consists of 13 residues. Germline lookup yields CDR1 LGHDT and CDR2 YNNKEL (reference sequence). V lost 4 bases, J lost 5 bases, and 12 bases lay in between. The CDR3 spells CASSLPDRHEQYF. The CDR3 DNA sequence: TGTGCCAGCAGCCTCCCCGACAGGCACGAGCAGTACTTC.

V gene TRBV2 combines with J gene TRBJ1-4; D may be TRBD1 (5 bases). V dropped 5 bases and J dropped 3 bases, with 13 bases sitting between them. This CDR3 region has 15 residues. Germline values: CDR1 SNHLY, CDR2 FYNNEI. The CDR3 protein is CASSLSTGPNEKLFF. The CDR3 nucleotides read TGTGCCAGCAGTTTATCGACGGGACCTAATGAAAAACTGTTTTTT.

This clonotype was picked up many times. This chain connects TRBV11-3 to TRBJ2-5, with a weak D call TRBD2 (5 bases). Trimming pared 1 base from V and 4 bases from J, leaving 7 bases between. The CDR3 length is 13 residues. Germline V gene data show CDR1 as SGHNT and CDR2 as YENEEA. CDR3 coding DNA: TGTGCCAGCAGCTTAGCGGGGAGAGAGACCCAGTACTTC. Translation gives CASSLAGRETQYF.

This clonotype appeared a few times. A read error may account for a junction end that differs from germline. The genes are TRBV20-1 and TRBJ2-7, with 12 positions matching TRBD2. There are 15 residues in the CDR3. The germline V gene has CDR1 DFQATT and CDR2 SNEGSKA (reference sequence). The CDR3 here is CSGASGRGSSYKQYF. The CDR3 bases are TGCAGTGGAGCTAGCGGGAGGGGAAGCTCCTACAAGCAGTACTTC.

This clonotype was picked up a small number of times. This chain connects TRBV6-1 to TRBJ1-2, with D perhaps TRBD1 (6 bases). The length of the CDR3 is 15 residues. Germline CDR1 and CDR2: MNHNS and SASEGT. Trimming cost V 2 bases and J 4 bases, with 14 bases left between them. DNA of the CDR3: TGTGCCAGCAGTGAAAGGTTGACAGGCCCCTATGGCTACACCTTC. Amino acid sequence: CASSERLTGPYGYTF.

The CDR3 bases are TGTGCCTCGCTCCCGGGACTGGGATACAATGAGCAGTTCTTC. Encoded protein: CASLPGLGYNEQFF. The chain combines TRBV11-3 with TRBJ2-1, with D perhaps matching TRBD2 (6 bases). Trimming took off 11 bases at V and 4 bases at J, with 18 bases between the two ends. The CDR3 runs to 14 residues. The V gene's germline CDR1 is SGHNT and CDR2 YENEEA.

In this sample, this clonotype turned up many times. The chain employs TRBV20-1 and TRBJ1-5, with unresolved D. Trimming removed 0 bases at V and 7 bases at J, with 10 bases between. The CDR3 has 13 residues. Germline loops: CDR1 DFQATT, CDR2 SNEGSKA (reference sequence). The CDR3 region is CSARDPQGQPQHF. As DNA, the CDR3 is TGCAGTGCTAGAGATCCCCAAGGGCAGCCCCAGCATTTT.

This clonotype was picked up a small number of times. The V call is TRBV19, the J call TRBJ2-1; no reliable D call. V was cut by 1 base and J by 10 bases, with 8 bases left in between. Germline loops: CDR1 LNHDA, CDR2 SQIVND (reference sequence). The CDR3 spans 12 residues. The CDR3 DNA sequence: TGTGCCAGTAGTATAGGTGGGAAGGAGCAGTTCTTC. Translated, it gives CASSIGGKEQFF. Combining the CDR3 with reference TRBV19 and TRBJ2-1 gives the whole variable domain DGGITQSPKYLFRKEGQNVTLSCEQNLNHDAMYWYRQDPGQGLRLIYYSQIVNDFQKGDIAEGYSVSREKKESFPLTVTSAQKNPTAFYLCASSIGGKEQFFGPGTRLTVL.

The chain's CDR3 is CASSFTGVLSTGELFF. CDR3 sequence (DNA): TGTGCCAGCAGTTTTACGGGAGTCCTTTCCACCGGGGAGCTGTTTTTT. J is TRBJ2-2 and V is TRBV6-9; D might be TRBD2 (6 bases). Deletions cut 4 bases from V and 4 bases from J, with 16 bases between. CDR1 is MNHGY and CDR2 is SVAAGI in the germline V gene. The CDR3 consists of 16 residues.

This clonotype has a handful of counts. In DNA form, the CDR3 reads TGTGCCAGTAGTATGGCGGGACCTACTAACTATGGCTACACCTTC. This translates into CASSMAGPTNYGYTF. The chain recombines TRBV19 with TRBJ1-2; tentatively, D is TRBD1 (5 bases). The CDR3 has 15 amino acids. Trimming removed 3 bases at V and 0 bases at J, with 11 bases between. Germline V gives CDR1 LNHDA, CDR2 SQIVND (reference sequence).

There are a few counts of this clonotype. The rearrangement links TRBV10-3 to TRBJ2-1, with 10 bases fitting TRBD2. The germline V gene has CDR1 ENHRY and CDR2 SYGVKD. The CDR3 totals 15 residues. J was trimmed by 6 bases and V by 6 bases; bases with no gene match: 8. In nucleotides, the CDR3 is TGTGCCATCAGGGATCTAGCGGGAGTGGGCAATGAGCAGTTCTTC. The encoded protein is CAIRDLAGVGNEQFF.

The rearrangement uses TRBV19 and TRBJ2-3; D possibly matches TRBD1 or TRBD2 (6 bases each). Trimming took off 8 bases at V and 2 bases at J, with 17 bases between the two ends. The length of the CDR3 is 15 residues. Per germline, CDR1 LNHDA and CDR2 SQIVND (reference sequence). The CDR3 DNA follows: TGTGCCAGTCGTCGGGGGCCGATAGCCACAGATACGCAGTATTTT. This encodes CASRRGPIATDTQYF. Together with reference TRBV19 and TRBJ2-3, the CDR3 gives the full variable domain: DGGITQSPKYLFRKEGQNVTLSCEQNLNHDAMYWYRQDPGQGLRLIYYSQIVNDFQKGDIAEGYSVSREKKESFPLTVTSAQKNPTAFYLCASRRGPIATDTQYFGPGTRLTVL.

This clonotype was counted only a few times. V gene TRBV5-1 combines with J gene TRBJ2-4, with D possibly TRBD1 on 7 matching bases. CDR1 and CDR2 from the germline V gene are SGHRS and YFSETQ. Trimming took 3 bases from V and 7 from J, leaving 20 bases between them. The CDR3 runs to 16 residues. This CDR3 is CASSSRTGGLENIQYF. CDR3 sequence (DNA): TGCGCCAGCAGCTCCCGGACAGGAGGGTTGGAGAACATTCAGTACTTC.

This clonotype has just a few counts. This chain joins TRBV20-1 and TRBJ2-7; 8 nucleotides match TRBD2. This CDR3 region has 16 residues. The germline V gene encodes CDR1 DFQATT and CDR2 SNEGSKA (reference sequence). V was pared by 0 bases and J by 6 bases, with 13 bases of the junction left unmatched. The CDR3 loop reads CSARDESRGLGFEQYF. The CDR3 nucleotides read TGCAGTGCTAGAGATGAGAGTAGGGGACTAGGATTCGAGCAGTACTTC.

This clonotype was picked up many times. For the CDR3, the DNA is TGTGCCAGCTCAGGCGGCAAAGAGACCCAGTACTTC. Translation: CASSGGKETQYF. V is TRBV18 and J is TRBJ2-5, with D hard to call. Germline CDR1 and CDR2: KGHSH and LQKENI. V lost 5 bases, J lost 3 bases, and 7 bases lay in between. This CDR3 comprises 12 residues.

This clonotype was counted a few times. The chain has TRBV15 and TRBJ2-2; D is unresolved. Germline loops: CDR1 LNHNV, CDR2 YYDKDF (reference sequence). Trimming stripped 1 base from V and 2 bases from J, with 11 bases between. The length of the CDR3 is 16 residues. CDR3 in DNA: TGTGCCACCAGCAGAGGACCCGATCGAAACACCGGGGAGCTGTTTTTT. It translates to CATSRGPDRNTGELFF.

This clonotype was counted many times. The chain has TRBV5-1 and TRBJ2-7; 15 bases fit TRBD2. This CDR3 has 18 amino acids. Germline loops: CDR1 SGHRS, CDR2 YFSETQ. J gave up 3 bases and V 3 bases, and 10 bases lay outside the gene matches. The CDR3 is CASSSGLAGGPGVYEQYF. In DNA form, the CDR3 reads TGCGCCAGCAGCTCCGGACTAGCGGGAGGGCCTGGGGTCTACGAGCAGTACTTC.

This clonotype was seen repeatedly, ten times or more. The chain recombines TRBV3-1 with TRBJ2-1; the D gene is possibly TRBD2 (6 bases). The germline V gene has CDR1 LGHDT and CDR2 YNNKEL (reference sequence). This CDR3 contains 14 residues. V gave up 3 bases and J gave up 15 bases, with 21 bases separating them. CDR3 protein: CASSQAPPGLKTFF. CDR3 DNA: TGTGCCAGCAGCCAGGCCCCCCCGGGACTTAAGACGTTCTTC.